This TCR beta chain was recovered during a study of regulatory T cells in long-lasting Graves disease. This clonotype was found a few times. This CDR3 contains 15 residues. Between the trimmed V and J ends, which lost 3 bases and 2 bases, there was a span of 11 bases. Described time point: newly diagnosed GD, antithyroid drugs for less than 3 months. There was RNA extracted from PBMCs, and the TCR library was made from it. CDR3 regions were amplified by Arm-PCR using iRepertoire HTBI primers to build TCR beta libraries. TCRdb ran MiXCR on the multiplex PCR reads and lists one entry per CDR3 protein. The data show 450,000 to 600,000 distinct CDR3 sequences, approximately 13% seen once. A further study also used this sample, focusing on T cells in Graves' hyperthyroidism and ophthalmopathy.

Specimen: peripheral blood mononuclear cells (PBMCs), collected at new diagnosis, from a patient treated with antithyroid drugs. The sequence came from a man aged 25 to 40 with Graves disease. The chain links TRBV12-3 or TRBV12-4 to TRBJ1-5, with D tentatively TRBD1 (5 bases). CDR3 protein: CASSLGTRGNQPQHF. The CDR3, as DNA: TGTGCCAGCAGTTTGGGGACGAGGGGCAATCAGCCCCAGCATTTT.